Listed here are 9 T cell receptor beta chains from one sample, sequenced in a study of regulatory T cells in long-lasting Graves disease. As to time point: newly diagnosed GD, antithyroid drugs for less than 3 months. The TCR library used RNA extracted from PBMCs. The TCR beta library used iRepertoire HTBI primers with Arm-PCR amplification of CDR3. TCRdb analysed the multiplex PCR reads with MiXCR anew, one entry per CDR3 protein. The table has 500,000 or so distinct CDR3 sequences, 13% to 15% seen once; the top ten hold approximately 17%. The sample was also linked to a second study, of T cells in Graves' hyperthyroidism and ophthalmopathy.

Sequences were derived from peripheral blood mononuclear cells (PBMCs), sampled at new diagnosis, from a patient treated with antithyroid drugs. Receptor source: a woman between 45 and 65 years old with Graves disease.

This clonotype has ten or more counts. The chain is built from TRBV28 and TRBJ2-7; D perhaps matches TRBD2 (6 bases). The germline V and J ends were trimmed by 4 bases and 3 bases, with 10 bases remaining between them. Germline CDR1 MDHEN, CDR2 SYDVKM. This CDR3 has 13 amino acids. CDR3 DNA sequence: TGTGCCAGCAGTTCGGGGGTATACTACGAGCAGTACTTC. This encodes CASSSGVYYEQYF.

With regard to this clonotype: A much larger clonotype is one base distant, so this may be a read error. The CDR3 loop reads CASSFSGSSGVGGNEQLF. The DNA of the CDR3 is TGTGCCAGCAGCTTCTCAGGGTCTTCGGGAGTCGGTGGGAATGAGCAGCTCTTC. The genes are TRBV11-3 and TRBJ2-1; D might be TRBD2 (6 bases). This CDR3 is built from 18 residues. Per the germline V gene, CDR1 is SGHNT and CDR2 is YENEEA.

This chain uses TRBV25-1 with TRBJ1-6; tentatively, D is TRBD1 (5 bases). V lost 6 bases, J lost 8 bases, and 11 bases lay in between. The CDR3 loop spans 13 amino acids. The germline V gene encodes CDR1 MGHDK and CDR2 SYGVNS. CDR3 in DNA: TGTGCCAGCAGATCGACAGAGCATTCACCCCTCCACTTT. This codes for CASRSTEHSPLHF.

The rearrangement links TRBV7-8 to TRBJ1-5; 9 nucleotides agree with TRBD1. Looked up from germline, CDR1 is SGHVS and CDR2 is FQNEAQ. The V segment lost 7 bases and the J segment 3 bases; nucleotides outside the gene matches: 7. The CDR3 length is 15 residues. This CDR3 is CASKQGASDNQPQHF. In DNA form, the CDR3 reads TGTGCCAGCAAACAGGGGGCTTCGGACAATCAGCCCCAGCATTTT. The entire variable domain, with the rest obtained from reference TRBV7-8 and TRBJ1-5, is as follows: GAGVSQSPRYKVAKRGQDVALRCDPISGHVSLFWYQQALGQGPEFLTYFQNEAQLDKSGLPSDRFFAERPEGSVSTLKIQRTQQEDSAVYLCASKQGASDNQPQHFGDGTRLSIL.

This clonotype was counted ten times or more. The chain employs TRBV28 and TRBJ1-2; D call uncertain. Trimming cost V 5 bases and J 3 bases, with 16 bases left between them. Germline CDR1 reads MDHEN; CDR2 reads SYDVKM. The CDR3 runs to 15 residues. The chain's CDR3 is CASSTMTPVHYGYTF. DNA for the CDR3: TGTGCCAGCAGTACAATGACACCGGTTCACTATGGCTACACCTTC.

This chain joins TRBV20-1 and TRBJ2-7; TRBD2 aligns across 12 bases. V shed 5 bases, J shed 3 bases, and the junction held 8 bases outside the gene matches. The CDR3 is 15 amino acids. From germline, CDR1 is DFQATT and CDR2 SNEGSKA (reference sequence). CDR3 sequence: CSAPEPTSGSYEQYF. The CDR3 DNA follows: TGCAGTGCTCCGGAACCGACTAGCGGGAGCTACGAGCAGTACTTC.

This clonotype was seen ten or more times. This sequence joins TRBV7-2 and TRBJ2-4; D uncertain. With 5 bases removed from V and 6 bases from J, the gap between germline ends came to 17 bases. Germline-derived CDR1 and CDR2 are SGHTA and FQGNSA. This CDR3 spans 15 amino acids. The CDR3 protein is CASSPFAWSVNIQYF. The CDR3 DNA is TGTGCCAGCAGCCCCTTCGCCTGGAGTGTAAACATTCAGTACTTC.

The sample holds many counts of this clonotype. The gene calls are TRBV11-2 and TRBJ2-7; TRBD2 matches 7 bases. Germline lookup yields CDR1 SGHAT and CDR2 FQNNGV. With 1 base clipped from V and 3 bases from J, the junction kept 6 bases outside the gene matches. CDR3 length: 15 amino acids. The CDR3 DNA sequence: TGTGCCAGCAGCTTAGCGGGAGGAGCCTTCTACGAGCAGTACTTC. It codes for CASSLAGGAFYEQYF. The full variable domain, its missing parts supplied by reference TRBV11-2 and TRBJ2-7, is EAGVAQSPRYKIIEKRQSVAFWCNPISGHATLYWYQQILGQGPKLLIQFQNNGVVDDSQLPKDRFSAERLKGVDSTLKIQPAKLEDSAVYLCASSLAGGAFYEQYFGPGTRLTVT.

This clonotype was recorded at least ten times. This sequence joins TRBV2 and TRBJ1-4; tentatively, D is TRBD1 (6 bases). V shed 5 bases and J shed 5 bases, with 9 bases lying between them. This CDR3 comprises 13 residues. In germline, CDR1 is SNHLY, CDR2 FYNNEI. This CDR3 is CASSYRVNEKLFF. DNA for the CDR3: TGTGCCAGCAGTTACAGGGTCAATGAAAAACTGTTTTTT.